These 10 T cell receptor beta chains originate from one sample sequenced in a study of blood T cell repertoires in COVID-19 (dated by TCRdb to the early 2020s). Libraries were prepared through the immunoSEQ multiplex PCR assay. TCRdb retrieved this table from immuneACCESS and kept in-frame rearrangements only. Not all clones are present; in checked studies, unresolved V genes account for under half, and no reason is known for the remainder. The sample data list 150,000 to 180,000 clones, and 80% of these were observed just once. The ten largest clonotypes hold roughly 0.58% of the sample. The sequencing input was peripheral blood. The source is a man aged 55-75 years with acute or convalescent COVID-19.

This clone turned up a few times. This chain links TRBV19 with TRBJ1-3; D is perhaps TRBD1 (6 bases). Deletions cut 6 bases from V and 7 bases from J, with 16 bases between. This CDR3 is built from 14 residues. Per the germline V gene, CDR1 is LNHDA and CDR2 is SQIVND (reference sequence). Here the CDR3 reads CASRADRLGNTIYF. CDR3 in DNA: TGTGCCAGTAGGGCCGACAGGCTCGGGAACACCATATATTTT.

The chain's CDR3 is CASTKGGGTRNSPLHF. DNA of the CDR3: TGTGCCAGCACCAAGGGGGGGGGAACGAGGAATTCACCCCTCCACTTT. The chain links TRBV28 to TRBJ1-6; the D gene is possibly TRBD1 (6 bases). This CDR3 region has 16 residues. In germline, CDR1 is MDHEN, CDR2 SYDVKM. Trimming removed 7 bases at V and 7 bases at J, with 20 bases between.

This rearrangement joins TRBV2 to TRBJ2-3; D uncertain. CDR1 SNHLY and CDR2 FYNNEI come from the germline V gene. The CDR3 consists of 14 residues. Trimming removed 8 bases from V and 0 bases from J, with 12 bases in between. CDR3: CASAFGRSTDTQYF. The CDR3 DNA is TGTGCCAGCGCCTTTGGCCGAAGCACAGATACGCAGTATTTT.

This chain joins TRBV6-2 or TRBV6-3 and TRBJ1-5; 9 bases fit TRBD1. V was pared by 3 bases and J by 6 bases, with 12 bases of the junction left unmatched. The CDR3 is made up of 17 amino acids. In germline, CDR1 is MNHEY, CDR2 SVGEGT. CDR3 sequence reads: CASSYRPSTGGRQPQHF. CDR3 nucleotides: TGTGCCAGCAGTTATAGGCCGTCGACAGGGGGACGTCAGCCCCAGCATTTT.

The chain recombines TRBV7-2 with TRBJ1-4, with D possibly being TRBD1 (5 bases). The CDR3 contains 15 residues. Germline CDR1 and CDR2: SGHTA and FQGNSA. Trimming stripped 4 bases from V and 3 bases from J, with 12 bases between. This CDR3 reads CASSSQWGPNEKLFF. The CDR3 DNA is TGTGCCAGCAGCTCACAGTGGGGCCCTAATGAAAAACTGTTTTTT.

This rearrangement joins TRBV3-1 (or the pseudogene TRBV3-2) to TRBJ2-1; D might be TRBD1 (5 bases). Germline lookup yields CDR1 LGHDT and CDR2 YNNKEL (reference sequence). The CDR3 is 14 residues long. V lost 1 base to trimming and J lost 9 bases, with 13 bases between them. CDR3 bases: TGTGCCAGCAGCCAAGTTGTGGGCCAGGGTGAGCAGTTCTTC. Its protein product is CASSQVVGQGEQFF.

The chain recombines TRBV6-5 with TRBJ2-2, with D possibly matching TRBD1 (6 bases). V shed 8 bases and J shed 1 base, with 11 bases lying between them. This CDR3 has 14 residues. Looked up from germline, CDR1 is MNHEY and CDR2 is SVGAGI. CDR3 bases: TGTGCCAGCCTTCAGGGACAGAACACCGGGGAGCTGTTTTTT. Protein sequence: CASLQGQNTGELFF.

V gene TRBV5-1 combines with J gene TRBJ1-1, with 7 bases that match TRBD1. V shed 0 bases and J 3 bases; nucleotides not matched to a gene: 5. Germline CDR1 SGHRS, CDR2 YFSETQ. The CDR3 has 15 residues. CDR3 amino acids: CASSLGAGGDTEAFF. The CDR3 bases are TGCGCCAGCAGCTTGGGTGCAGGGGGTGACACTGAAGCTTTCTTT.

The chain is built from TRBV6-6 and TRBJ2-2, with 9 bases matching TRBD2. Germline CDR1 and CDR2: MNHNY and SVGAGI (reference sequence). V lost 5 bases, J lost 4 bases, and 8 bases stayed unmatched. This CDR3 spans 16 amino acids. CDR3 DNA sequence: TGTGCCAGCAGTCACGAGGCACTAGCGGGCACCGGGGAGCTGTTTTTT. Translated: CASSHEALAGTGELFF.

The V call is TRBV2, the J call TRBJ2-7; possible D gene TRBD1, 6 bases. This CDR3 spans 14 amino acids. V was pared by 7 bases and J by 6 bases, with 19 bases between. Germline-derived CDR1 and CDR2 are SNHLY and FYNNEI. This chain's CDR3 is CASKLGGGSVEQYF. The DNA for the CDR3 is TGTGCCAGCAAGCTAGGGGGTGGGTCGGTCGAGCAGTACTTC. Using reference TRBV2 and TRBJ2-7 for the parts outside the CDR3, the full variable domain is EPEVTQTPSHQVTQMGQEVILRCVPISNHLYFYWYRQILGQKVEFLVSFYNNEISEKSEIFDDQFSVERPDGSNFTLKIRSTKLEDSAMYFCASKLGGGSVEQYFGPGTRLTVT.